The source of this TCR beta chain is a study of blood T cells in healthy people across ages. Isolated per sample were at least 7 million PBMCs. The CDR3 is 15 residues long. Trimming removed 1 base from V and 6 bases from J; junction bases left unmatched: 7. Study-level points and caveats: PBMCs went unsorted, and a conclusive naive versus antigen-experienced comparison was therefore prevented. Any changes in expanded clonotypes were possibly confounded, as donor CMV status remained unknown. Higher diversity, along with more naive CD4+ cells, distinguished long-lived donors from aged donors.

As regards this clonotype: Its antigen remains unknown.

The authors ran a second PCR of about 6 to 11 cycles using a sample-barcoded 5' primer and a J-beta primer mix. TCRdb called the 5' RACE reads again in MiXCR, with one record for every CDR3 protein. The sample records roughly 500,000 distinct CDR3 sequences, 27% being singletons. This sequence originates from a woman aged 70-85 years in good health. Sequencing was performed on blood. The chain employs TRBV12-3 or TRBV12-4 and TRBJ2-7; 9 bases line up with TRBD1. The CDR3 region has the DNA TGTGCCAGCAGTTTAGGGGGACAGGGACCCCCCGAGCAGTACTTC. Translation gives CASSLGGQGPPEQYF.